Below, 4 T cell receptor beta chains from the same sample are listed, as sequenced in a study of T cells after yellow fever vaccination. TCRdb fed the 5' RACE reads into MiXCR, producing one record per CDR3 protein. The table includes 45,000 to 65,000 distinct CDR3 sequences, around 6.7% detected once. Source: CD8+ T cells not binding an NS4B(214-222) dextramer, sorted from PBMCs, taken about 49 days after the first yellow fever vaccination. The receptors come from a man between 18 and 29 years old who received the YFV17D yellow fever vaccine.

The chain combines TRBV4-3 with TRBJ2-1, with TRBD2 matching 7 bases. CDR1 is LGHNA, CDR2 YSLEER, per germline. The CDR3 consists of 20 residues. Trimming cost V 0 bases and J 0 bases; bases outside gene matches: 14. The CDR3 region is CASSQELGLGPSSSYNEQFF. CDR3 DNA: TGCGCCAGCAGCCAAGAACTCGGACTAGGTCCCTCGAGCTCCTACAATGAGCAGTTCTTC.

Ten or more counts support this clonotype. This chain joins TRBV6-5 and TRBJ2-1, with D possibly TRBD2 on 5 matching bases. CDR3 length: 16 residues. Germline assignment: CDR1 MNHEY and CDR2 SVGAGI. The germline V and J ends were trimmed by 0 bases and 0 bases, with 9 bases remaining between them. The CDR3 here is CASSYSLAHSYNEQFF. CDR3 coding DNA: TGTGCCAGCAGTTACTCGCTAGCCCACTCCTACAATGAGCAGTTCTTC.

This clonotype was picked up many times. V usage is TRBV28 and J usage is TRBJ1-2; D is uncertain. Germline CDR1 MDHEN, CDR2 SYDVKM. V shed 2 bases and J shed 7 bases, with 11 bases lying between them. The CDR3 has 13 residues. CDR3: CASSLAPLSGYTF. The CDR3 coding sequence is TGTGCCAGCAGTTTAGCCCCACTGTCTGGCTACACCTTC.

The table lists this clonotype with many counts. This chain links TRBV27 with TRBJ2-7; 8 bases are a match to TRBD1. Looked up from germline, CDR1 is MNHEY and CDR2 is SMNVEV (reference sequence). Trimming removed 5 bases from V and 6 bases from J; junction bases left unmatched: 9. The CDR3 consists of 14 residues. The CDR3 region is CASSPGQAPREQYF. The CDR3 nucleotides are TGTGCCAGCAGTCCGGGACAGGCCCCCCGCGAGCAGTACTTC.